A selection of T cell receptor beta chains follows, all from one sample in a study of cytomegalovirus exposure and HLA in healthy donors. Produced via immunoSEQ multiplex PCR; TCRdb's table is partial and in-frame only. The table records under 200,000 clones, 68% of them present only once. The sample consisted of PBMCs. The receptors shown here come from a woman aged 40-49 years in good health and CMV-seropositive. Both conserved end residues are part of each CDR3. D genes are given only for firm matches.

cdr3_length,v_call,j_call,d_call,cdr3_aa
15,TRBV5-5,TRBJ1-4,NA,CASSLDLEVWEKLFF
14,TRBV5-1,TRBJ2-5,TRBD1,CASSLGQAQETQYF
14,TRBV19,TRBJ1-1,NA,CASSNQGMNTEAFF
15,TRBV5-1,TRBJ2-6,NA,CASSLSGSGANVLTF
13,TRBV5-1,TRBJ1-1,TRBD1,CASSPTGDTEAFF
14,TRBV5-4,TRBJ1-1,NA,CASSLDERDTEAFF
15,TRBV5-1,TRBJ2-1,NA,CASSLESSSYNEQFF
14,TRBV6-5,TRBJ1-5,TRBD1,CASTGQGARQPQHF
15,TRBV13,TRBJ1-2,TRBD1,CASSLGRTGGYGYTF
15,TRBV27,TRBJ1-4,NA,CASSTSGEGNEKLFF
13,TRBV5-1,TRBJ2-5,NA,CASSPEGGETQYF
13,TRBV7-9,TRBJ1-1,TRBD1,CASSSQGTAEAFF
14,TRBV5-1,TRBJ2-7,TRBD2,CASSLAGDSYEQYF
13,TRBV10-3,TRBJ2-5,NA,CAGSGDLQETQYF
15,TRBV7-2,TRBJ2-1,NA,CASSSRQVTYNEQFF
14,TRBV9,TRBJ1-1,TRBD1,CASSRDRGRTEAFF
15,TRBV6-6,TRBJ2-5,NA,CASSYLLTTEETQYF